This TCR beta chain comes out of a study of technical replicates of blood from a handful of donors. TCRdb's table, derived via immunoSEQ multiplex PCR, lists solely in-frame clones and lacks some. The sample includes around 68,000 clones, about 97% of them seen just once. The sequence derives from a human donor in good health. Sequencing was performed on T cells isolated from PBMCs.

The CDR3 reads CASSQGFRGLFF. As DNA, the CDR3 is TGCGCCAGCAGCCAAGGGTTTAGAGGGCTGTTTTTT. The rearrangement links TRBV4-3 to TRBJ2-2, with D hard to call. Trimming cost V 1 base and J 13 bases, with 10 bases left between them. CDR1 is LGHNA, CDR2 YSLEER, per germline. The CDR3 length is 12 residues.